These 16 T cell receptor beta chains came from one sample sequenced in a study of control samples from healthy donors and cancer patients (dated by TCRdb to 2020 to 2022). The library was prepared using the immunoSEQ multiplex PCR assay. As stored in TCRdb, this immuneACCESS dataset retains in-frame rearrangements with V and J assigned. A fraction of the clones does not appear; measured against another copy, unresolved V genes explain less than half of the discrepancy, and the remainder lacks a known reason. The table for this sample lists 150,000 or so clones; roughly 94% of them were counted only once. The biggest ten clones account for approximately 15% of the sample. Sequenced material: PBMCs. Receptors originate from a man in his fifties or sixties with colorectal cancer.

The chain joins TRBV14 to TRBJ1-2; 7 nucleotides agree with TRBD1. V shed 4 bases, J shed 6 bases, and the junction held 11 bases outside the gene matches. This CDR3 spans 15 amino acids. Germline CDR1 reads SGHDN; CDR2 reads FVKESK. As DNA, the CDR3 is TGTGCCAGCAGCCGGACAAGGACAGGTGGCCATGGCTACACCTTC. Residues: CASSRTRTGGHGYTF.

This chain joins TRBV7-2 and TRBJ2-5, with D unresolved. In germline, CDR1 is SGHTA, CDR2 FQGNSA. The V end was cut by 0 bases, the J end by 2 bases, with 10 bases between. CDR3 length equals 15 residues. The CDR3 nucleotides read TGTGCCAGCAGCTTAGCGGGCTGGCAACAAGAGACCCAGTACTTC. Protein sequence: CASSLAGWQQETQYF.

The J gene is TRBJ1-1, the V gene TRBV29-1; D call uncertain. This CDR3 is built from 9 residues. V dropped 4 bases and J dropped 10 bases, with 7 bases sitting between them. CDR1 is SQVTM, CDR2 ANQGSEA, per germline. DNA of the CDR3: TGCAGCGTTGGGATTGGAGCTTTCTTT. It is translated as CSVGIGAFF.

The chain has TRBV3-1 (or the pseudogene TRBV3-2) and TRBJ2-7; 11 bases fit TRBD1. CDR3 length: 14 residues. J gave up 9 bases and V 4 bases, and 8 bases lay outside the gene matches. CDR1 is LGHDT, CDR2 YNNKEL, per germline (reference sequence). Written as DNA, the CDR3 is TGTGCCAGCAGCCTGAGGACAGGGGGCGCCCGGCAGTACTTC. It specifies CASSLRTGGARQYF.

The V and J genes are TRBV9 and TRBJ1-2; 9 bases align to TRBD1. CDR1 is SGDLS and CDR2 is YYNGEE in the germline V gene. J was trimmed by 8 bases and V by 4 bases; bases with no gene match: 15. CDR3 length: 16 amino acids. DNA for the CDR3: TGTGCCAGCAGCCCAAGGCGGACAGGGGAGGCGGGCGGCTACACCTTC. Translating gives CASSPRRTGEAGGYTF.

V gene TRBV2 combines with J gene TRBJ2-7; 12 nucleotides match TRBD1. With 7 bases clipped from V and 0 bases from J, the junction kept 13 bases outside the gene matches. The CDR3 sequence is 18 residues long. Germline loops: CDR1 SNHLY, CDR2 FYNNEI. This chain's CDR3 is CASTPLPGQGASSYEQYF. The CDR3 DNA follows: TGTGCCAGCACACCACTCCCGGGACAGGGGGCGAGCTCCTACGAGCAGTACTTC.

This rearrangement joins TRBV9 to TRBJ1-1; no clear D gene. Germline CDR1 reads SGDLS; CDR2 reads YYNGEE. The V end was cut by 1 base, the J end by 1 base, with 5 bases between. This CDR3 region has 13 residues. The CDR3 is CASSVTGNTEAFF. The CDR3 nucleotides are TGTGCCAGCAGCGTAACGGGGAACACTGAAGCTTTCTTT.

The J gene is TRBJ1-1, the V gene TRBV3-1 (or the pseudogene TRBV3-2); D might be TRBD1 (6 bases). CDR1 is LGHDT, CDR2 YNNKEL, per germline (reference sequence). Trimming removed 2 bases from V and 10 bases from J, with 8 bases in between. The CDR3 covers 11 residues. This CDR3 is CASSQRGGAFF. The CDR3 bases are TGTGCCAGCAGCCAAAGGGGGGGAGCTTTCTTT.

The chain employs TRBV18 and TRBJ2-3; 9 bases line up with TRBD2. With V trimmed by 1 base and J by 2 bases, 4 bases remained unmatched. The germline CDR1 and CDR2 sequences are KGHSH and LQKENI. This CDR3 has 16 amino acids. This CDR3 reads CASSPLAGDPTDTQYF. The CDR3 DNA reads as TGTGCCAGCTCACCACTAGCGGGGGACCCCACAGATACGCAGTATTTT.

The V and J genes are TRBV7-9 and TRBJ2-5; no reliable D call. With 1 base removed from V and 5 bases from J, the gap between germline ends came to 8 bases. Germline V gene sequence: CDR1 SEHNR, CDR2 FQNEAQ (reference sequence). The CDR3 extends over 13 amino acids. The CDR3 DNA is TGTGCCAGCAGCTTAGTCGGAGCGGAGACCCAGTACTTC. Protein sequence: CASSLVGAETQYF.

CDR3 DNA: TGCGCCAGCAGCCCAGACCCAGTGGGGGGGGAAAATGAGCAGTTCTTC. Its protein is CASSPDPVGGENEQFF. The genes are TRBV5-1 and TRBJ2-1; TRBD2 matches 7 bases. The germline CDR1 and CDR2 sequences are SGHRS and YFSETQ. This CDR3 spans 16 amino acids. The V gene end was trimmed by 4 bases and the J gene end by 7 bases; junction bases not matched to a gene: 14.

This clone has only one observation. The V gene is TRBV29-1, the J gene TRBJ1-1; no clear D gene. This CDR3 has 13 residues. Germline assignment: CDR1 SQVTM and CDR2 ANQGSEA. V lost 6 bases and J lost 3, with 14 bases in between. For the CDR3, the DNA is TGCAGCGTGAGTCCAGGACGAGACACTGAAGCTTTCTTT. The encoded protein is CSVSPGRDTEAFF.

This sequence joins TRBV4-1 and TRBJ2-1; 7 bases are shared with TRBD1. The length of the CDR3 is 20 residues. Trimming removed 0 bases from V and 1 base from J; junction bases left unmatched: 15. CDR1 is MGHRA and CDR2 is YSYEKL in the germline V gene. CDR3 residues: CASSQDVGLKTGRSYNEQFF. The CDR3 region has the DNA TGCGCCAGCAGCCAAGATGTCGGCCTAAAGACAGGGCGGTCCTACAATGAGCAGTTCTTC.

The chain combines TRBV5-4 with TRBJ2-3; maybe TRBD2 (7 bases). V dropped 0 bases and J dropped 4 bases, with 9 bases sitting between them. Germline V CDR1 and CDR2: SGHNT, YYREEE (reference sequence). The CDR3 is 14 residues long. For the CDR3, the DNA is TGTGCCAGCAGCTTGGGAGGGGGGGCAGATACGCAGTATTTT. It translates to CASSLGGGADTQYF.

The chain employs TRBV6-6 and TRBJ2-7, with 7 nucleotides matching TRBD2. CDR3 length equals 15 residues. The germline gives CDR1 MNHNY, CDR2 SVGAGI (reference sequence). V trimming: 6 bases; J trimming: 2 bases; junction bases outside the gene matches: 10. The CDR3 here is CASRPLADGPYEQYF. DNA for the CDR3: TGTGCCAGCAGGCCTCTAGCGGATGGACCCTACGAGCAGTACTTC.

The chain links TRBV9 to TRBJ1-5; D is unresolved. Germline loops: CDR1 SGDLS, CDR2 YYNGEE. The V end lost 0 bases, the J end lost 4 bases, and 11 bases lay between the germline ends. This CDR3 contains 15 residues. As DNA, the CDR3 is TGTGCCAGCAGCGTAGCCGGGGAATTGAATCAGCCCCAGCATTTT. Protein: CASSVAGELNQPQHF.